This TCR beta chain originates from a study of Ad26.COV2.S vaccination and SARS-CoV-2 variants. Assay: immunoSEQ multiplex PCR; the TCRdb copy retains only in-frame clones and omits some. The sample carries 300,000 to 400,000 clones, roughly 90% recorded once. Treatment meaning: about 20 received Ad26.COV2.S at low or high dose, single or two shots; 5 received placebo; per-sample allocation not given. Vaccine and placebo recipients were sampled on day 63 after the first injection. The clonotype was recovered from a person aged 18-65 years who received the Ad26.COV2.S COVID-19 vaccine or a placebo. Specimen: peripheral blood, collected in a trial of Ad26.COV2.S vaccine versus placebo.

CDR3: CASSFVRGSNEQFF. CDR3 nucleotides: TGTGCCAGCAGTTTTGTGCGGGGGAGCAATGAGCAGTTCTTC. This chain uses TRBV27 with TRBJ2-1; 7 bases agree with TRBD2. This CDR3 spans 14 amino acids. Trimming took 3 bases from V and 6 from J; bases not matched to a gene: 5. Germline V gene sequence: CDR1 MNHEY, CDR2 SMNVEV (reference sequence).